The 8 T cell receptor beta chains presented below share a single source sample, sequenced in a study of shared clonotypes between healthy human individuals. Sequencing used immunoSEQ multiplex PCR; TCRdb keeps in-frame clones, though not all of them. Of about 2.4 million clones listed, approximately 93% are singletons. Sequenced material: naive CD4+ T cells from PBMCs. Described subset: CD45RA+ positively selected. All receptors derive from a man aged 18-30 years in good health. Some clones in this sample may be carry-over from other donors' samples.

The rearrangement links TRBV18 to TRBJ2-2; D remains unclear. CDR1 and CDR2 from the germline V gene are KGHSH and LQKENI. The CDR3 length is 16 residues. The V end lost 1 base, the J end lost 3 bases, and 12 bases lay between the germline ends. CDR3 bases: TGTGCCAGCTCACCACGTCCCCCCGAGTACACCGGGGAGCTGTTTTTT. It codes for CASSPRPPEYTGELFF.

The CDR3 here is CASSPYRDTRPFF. DNA for the CDR3: TGTGCCAGCAGCCCGTACCGGGACACTAGGCCGTTCTTC. V is TRBV6-5 and J is TRBJ2-1, with D maybe TRBD1 (6 bases). The CDR3 sequence is 13 residues long. The ends were cut back, 6 bases at V and 15 bases at J, with 21 bases in the middle. Germline V lookup: CDR1 MNHEY, CDR2 SVGAGI.

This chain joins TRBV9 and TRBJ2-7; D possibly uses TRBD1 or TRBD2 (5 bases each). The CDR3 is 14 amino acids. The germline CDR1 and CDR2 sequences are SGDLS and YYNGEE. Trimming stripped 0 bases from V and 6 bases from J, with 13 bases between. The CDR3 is CASSVDVARGEQYF. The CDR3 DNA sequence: TGTGCCAGCAGCGTAGACGTAGCGAGGGGCGAGCAGTACTTC.

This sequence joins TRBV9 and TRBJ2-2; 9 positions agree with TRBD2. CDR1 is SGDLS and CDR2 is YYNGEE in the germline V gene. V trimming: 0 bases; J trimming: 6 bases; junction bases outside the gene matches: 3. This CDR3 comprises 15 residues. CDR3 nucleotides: TGTGCCAGCAGCGTAGCGGCGGGAGGGCCCGGGGAGCTGTTTTTT. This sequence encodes CASSVAAGGPGELFF.

CDR3 loop: CASSLDSGRRTGELFF. CDR3 bases: TGTGCCAGCAGCTTAGATTCCGGGAGGAGGACCGGGGAGCTGTTTTTT. This chain joins TRBV7-2 and TRBJ2-2; 7 bases map to TRBD2. CDR1 is SGHTA and CDR2 is FQGNSA in the germline V gene. The CDR3 spans 16 residues. J was trimmed by 5 bases and V by 1 base; bases with no gene match: 7.

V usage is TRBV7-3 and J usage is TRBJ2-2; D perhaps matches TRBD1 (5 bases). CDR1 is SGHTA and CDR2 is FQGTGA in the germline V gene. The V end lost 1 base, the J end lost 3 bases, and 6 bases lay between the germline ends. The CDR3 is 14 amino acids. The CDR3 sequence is CASSLIRDTGELFF. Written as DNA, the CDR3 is TGTGCCAGCAGCTTAATCAGGGACACCGGGGAGCTGTTTTTT.

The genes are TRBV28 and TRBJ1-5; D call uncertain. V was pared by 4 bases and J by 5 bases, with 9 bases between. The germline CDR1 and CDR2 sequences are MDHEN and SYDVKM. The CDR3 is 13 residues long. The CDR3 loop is CASSSGDYQPQHF. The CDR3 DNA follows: TGTGCCAGCAGTTCAGGAGACTATCAGCCCCAGCATTTT.

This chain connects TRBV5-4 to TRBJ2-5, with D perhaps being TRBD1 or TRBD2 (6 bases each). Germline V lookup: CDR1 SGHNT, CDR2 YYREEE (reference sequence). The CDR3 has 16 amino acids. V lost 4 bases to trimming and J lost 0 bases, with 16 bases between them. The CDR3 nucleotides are TGTGCCAGCAGCCCGGGGGCGGGAACGTACCAAGAGACCCAGTACTTC. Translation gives CASSPGAGTYQETQYF.